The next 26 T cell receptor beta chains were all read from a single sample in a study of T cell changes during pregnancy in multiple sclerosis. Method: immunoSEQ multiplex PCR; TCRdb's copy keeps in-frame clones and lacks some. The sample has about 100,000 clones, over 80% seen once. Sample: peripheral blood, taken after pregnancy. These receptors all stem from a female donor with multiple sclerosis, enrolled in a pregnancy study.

The CDR3: CASSQDRQGGKTQYF. Here the CDR3 DNA reads TGCGCCAGCAGCCAAGATCGTCAGGGGGGAAAGACCCAGTACTTC. V usage is TRBV4-3 and J usage is TRBJ2-5, with a possible D match to TRBD1 (7 bases). The V end lost 0 bases, the J end lost 6 bases, and 14 bases lay between the germline ends. The CDR3 consists of 15 residues. Germline assignment: CDR1 LGHNA and CDR2 YSLEER.

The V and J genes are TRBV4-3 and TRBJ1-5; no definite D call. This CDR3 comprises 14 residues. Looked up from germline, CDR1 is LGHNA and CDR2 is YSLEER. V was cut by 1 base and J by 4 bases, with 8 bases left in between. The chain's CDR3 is CASSQGLFNQPQHF. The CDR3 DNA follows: TGCGCCAGCAGCCAAGGGCTCTTTAATCAGCCCCAGCATTTT.

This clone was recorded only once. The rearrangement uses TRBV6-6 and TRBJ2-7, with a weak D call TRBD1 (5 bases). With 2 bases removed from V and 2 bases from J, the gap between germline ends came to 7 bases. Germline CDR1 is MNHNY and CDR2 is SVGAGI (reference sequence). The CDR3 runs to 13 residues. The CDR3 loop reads CASSYDSAYEQYF. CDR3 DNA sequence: TGTGCCAGCAGTTACGACAGTGCCTACGAGCAGTACTTC.

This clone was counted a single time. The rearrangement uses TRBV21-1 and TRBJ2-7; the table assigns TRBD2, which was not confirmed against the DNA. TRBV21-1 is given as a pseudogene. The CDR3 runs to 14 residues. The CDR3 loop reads CASSKRAGGREQYF. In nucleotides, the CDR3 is TGTGCCAGCAGCAAAAGGGCGGGGGGGCGCGAGCAGTACTTC.

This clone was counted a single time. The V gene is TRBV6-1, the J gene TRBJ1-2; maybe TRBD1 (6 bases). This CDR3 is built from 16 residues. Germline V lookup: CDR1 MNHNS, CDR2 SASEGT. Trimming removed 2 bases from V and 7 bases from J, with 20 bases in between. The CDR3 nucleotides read TGTGCCAGCAGTGAAAATGGGTCGGGGACAAGTGGTGGCTACACCTTC. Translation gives CASSENGSGTSGGYTF.

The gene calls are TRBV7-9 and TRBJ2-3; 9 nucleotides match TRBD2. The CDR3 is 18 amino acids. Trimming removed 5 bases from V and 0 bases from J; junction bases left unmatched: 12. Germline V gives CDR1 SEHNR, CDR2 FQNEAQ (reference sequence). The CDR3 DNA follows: TGTGCCAGCAGCCCGAATAGCGGGAGATTGGGAAGCACAGATACGCAGTATTTT. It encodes CASSPNSGRLGSTDTQYF.

The CDR3 reads CSVEFGRAGDTQYF. CDR3 sequence (DNA): TGCAGCGTTGAATTCGGGAGGGCGGGAGATACGCAGTATTTT. The genes are TRBV29-1 and TRBJ2-3; 8 bases are a match to TRBD2. There are 14 residues in the CDR3. Germline CDR1 reads SQVTM; CDR2 reads ANQGSEA. V lost 2 bases and J lost 5; bases outside the gene matches: 6.

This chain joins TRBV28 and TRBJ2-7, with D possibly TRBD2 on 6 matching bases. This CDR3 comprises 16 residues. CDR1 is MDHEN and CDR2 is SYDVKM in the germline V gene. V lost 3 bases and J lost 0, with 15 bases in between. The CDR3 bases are TGTGCCAGCAGTTTGGACGGAGGGGCGGACTCCTACGAGCAGTACTTC. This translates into CASSLDGGADSYEQYF.

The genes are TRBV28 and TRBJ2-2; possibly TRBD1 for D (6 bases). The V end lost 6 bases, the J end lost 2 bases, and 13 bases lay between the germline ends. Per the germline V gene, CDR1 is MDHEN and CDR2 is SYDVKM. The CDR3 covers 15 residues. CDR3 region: CASRMTGLNTGELFF. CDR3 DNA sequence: TGTGCCAGCAGGATGACAGGCCTTAACACCGGGGAGCTGTTTTTT.

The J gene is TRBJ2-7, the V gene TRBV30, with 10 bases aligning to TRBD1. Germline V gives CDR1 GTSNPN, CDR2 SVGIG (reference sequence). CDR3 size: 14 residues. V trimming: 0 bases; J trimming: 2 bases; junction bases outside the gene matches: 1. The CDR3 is CAWSVGTGAYEQYF. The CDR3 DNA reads TGTGCCTGGAGTGTTGGGACAGGGGCCTACGAGCAGTACTTC.

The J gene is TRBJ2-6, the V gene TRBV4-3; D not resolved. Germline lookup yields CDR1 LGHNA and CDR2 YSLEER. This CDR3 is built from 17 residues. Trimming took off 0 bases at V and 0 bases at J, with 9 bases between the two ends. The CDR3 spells CASSQDGPSSGANVLTF. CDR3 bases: TGCGCCAGCAGCCAAGATGGTCCCAGCTCTGGGGCCAACGTCCTGACTTTC.

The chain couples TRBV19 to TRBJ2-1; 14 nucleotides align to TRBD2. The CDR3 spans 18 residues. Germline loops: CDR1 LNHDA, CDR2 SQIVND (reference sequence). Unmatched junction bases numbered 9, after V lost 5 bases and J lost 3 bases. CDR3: CASSYQGLAGVGYNEQFF. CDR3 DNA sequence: TGTGCCAGTAGTTACCAGGGACTAGCGGGAGTAGGCTACAATGAGCAGTTCTTC.

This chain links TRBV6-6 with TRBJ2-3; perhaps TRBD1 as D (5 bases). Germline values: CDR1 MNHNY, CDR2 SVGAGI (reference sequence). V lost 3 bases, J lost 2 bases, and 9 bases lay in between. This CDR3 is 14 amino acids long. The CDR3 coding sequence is TGTGCCAGCAGTTATGACAGAACCACAGATACGCAGTATTTT. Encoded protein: CASSYDRTTDTQYF.

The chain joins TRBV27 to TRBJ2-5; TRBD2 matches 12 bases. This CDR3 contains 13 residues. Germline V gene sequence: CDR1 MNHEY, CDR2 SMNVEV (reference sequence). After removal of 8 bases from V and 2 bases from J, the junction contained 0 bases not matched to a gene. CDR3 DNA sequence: TGTGCCAGCGGACTAGCGGGGCAAGAGACCCAGTACTTC. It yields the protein CASGLAGQETQYF.

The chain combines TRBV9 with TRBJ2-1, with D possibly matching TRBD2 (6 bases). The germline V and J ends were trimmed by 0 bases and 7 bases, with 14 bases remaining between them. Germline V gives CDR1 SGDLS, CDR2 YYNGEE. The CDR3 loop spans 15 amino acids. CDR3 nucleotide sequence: TGTGCCAGCAGCGTAGACGGACTAACTTTGAATGAGCAGTTCTTC. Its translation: CASSVDGLTLNEQFF.

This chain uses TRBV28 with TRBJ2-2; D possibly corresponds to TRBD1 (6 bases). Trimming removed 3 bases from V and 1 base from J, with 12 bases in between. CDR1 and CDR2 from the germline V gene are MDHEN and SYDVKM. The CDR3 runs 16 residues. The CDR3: CASSFFGTLNTGELFF. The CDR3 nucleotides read TGTGCCAGCAGTTTTTTCGGGACACTGAACACCGGGGAGCTGTTTTTT. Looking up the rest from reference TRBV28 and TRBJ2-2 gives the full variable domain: DVKVTQSSRYLVKRTGEKVFLECVQDMDHENMFWYRQDPGLGLRLIYFSYDVKMKEKGDIPEGYSVSREKKERFSLILESASTNQTSMYLCASSFFGTLNTGELFFGEGSRLTVL.

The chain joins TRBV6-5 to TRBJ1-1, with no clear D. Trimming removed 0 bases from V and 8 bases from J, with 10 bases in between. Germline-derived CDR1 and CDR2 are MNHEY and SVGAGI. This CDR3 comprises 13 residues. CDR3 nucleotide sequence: TGTGCCAGCAGTTACTCGAACAACAGAGAAGCTTTCTTT. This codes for CASSYSNNREAFF.

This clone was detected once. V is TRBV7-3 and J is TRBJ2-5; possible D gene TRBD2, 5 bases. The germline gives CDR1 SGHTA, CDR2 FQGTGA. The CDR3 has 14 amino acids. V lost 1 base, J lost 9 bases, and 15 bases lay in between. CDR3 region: CASSLRAGEGAQYF. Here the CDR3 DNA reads TGTGCCAGCAGCTTAAGGGCCGGGGAAGGCGCCCAGTACTTC. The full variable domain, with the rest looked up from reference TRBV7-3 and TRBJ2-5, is GAGVSQTPSNKVTEKGKYVELRCDPISGHTALYWYRQSLGQGPEFLIYFQGTGAADDSGLPNDRFFAVRPEGSVSTLKIQRTERGDSAVYLCASSLRAGEGAQYFGPGTRLLVL.

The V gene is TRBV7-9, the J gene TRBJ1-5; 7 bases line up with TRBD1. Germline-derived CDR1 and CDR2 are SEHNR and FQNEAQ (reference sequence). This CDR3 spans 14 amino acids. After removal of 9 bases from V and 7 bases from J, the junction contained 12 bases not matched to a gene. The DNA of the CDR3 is TGTGCCAGTACCTTAGGAGGGGGCGGGCAGCCCCAGCATTTT. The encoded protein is CASTLGGGGQPQHF.

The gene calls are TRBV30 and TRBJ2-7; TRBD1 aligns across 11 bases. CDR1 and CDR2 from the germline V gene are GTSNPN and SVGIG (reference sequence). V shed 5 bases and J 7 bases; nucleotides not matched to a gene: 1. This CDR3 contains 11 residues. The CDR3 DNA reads TGTGCCTGGGGGACAGGGGGAGAGCAGTACTTC. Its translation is CAWGTGGEQYF.

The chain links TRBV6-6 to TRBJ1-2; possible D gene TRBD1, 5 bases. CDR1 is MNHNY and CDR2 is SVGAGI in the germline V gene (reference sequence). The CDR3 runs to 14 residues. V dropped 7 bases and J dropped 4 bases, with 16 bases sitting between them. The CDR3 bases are TGTGCCAGCACTCCCCGGGCAGGGCTCTATGGCTACACCTTC. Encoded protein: CASTPRAGLYGYTF.

CDR3 loop: CASSTPGGLDYGYTF. The CDR3 coding sequence is TGTGCCAGTAGTACCCCGGGGGGGTTGGACTATGGCTACACCTTC. The J gene is TRBJ1-2, the V gene TRBV19; possibly TRBD1 for D (5 bases). V shed 4 bases and J shed 3 bases, with 15 bases lying between them. This CDR3 has 15 amino acids. Germline loops: CDR1 LNHDA, CDR2 SQIVND (reference sequence). Full variable domain (missing parts from reference TRBV19 and TRBJ1-2): DGGITQSPKYLFRKEGQNVTLSCEQNLNHDAMYWYRQDPGQGLRLIYYSQIVNDFQKGDIAEGYSVSREKKESFPLTVTSAQKNPTAFYLCASSTPGGLDYGYTFGSGTRLTVV.

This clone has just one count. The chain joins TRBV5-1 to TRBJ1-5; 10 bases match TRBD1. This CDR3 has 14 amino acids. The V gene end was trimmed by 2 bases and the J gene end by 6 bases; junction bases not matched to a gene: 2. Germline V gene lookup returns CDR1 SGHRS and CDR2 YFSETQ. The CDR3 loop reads CASSFGTGVQPQHF. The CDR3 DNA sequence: TGCGCCAGCAGCTTCGGGACAGGGGTTCAGCCCCAGCATTTT. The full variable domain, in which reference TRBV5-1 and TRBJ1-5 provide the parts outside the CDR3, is KAGVTQTPRYLIKTRGQQVTLSCSPISGHRSVSWYQQTPGQGLQFLFEYFSETQRNKGNFPGRFSGRQFSNSRSEMNVSTLELGDSALYLCASSFGTGVQPQHFGDGTRLSIL.

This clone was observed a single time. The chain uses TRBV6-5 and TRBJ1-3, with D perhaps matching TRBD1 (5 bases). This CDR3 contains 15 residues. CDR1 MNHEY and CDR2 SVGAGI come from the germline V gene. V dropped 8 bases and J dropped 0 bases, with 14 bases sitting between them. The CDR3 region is CASGAQGNSGNTIYF. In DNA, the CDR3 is TGTGCCAGCGGAGCTCAGGGAAACTCTGGAAACACCATATATTTT.

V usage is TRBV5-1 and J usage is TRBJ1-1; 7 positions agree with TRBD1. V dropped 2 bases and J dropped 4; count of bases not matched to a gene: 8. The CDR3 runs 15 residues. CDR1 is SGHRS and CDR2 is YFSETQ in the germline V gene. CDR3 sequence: CASSFDRVVVTEAFF. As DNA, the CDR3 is TGCGCCAGCAGCTTCGACAGGGTGGTAGTCACTGAAGCTTTCTTT.

In DNA, the CDR3 is TGTGCCAGCAGCCCGGGACAGGGGGTTCACACCGGGGAGCTGTTTTTT. It codes for CASSPGQGVHTGELFF. V usage is TRBV11-3 and J usage is TRBJ2-2; 11 bases map to TRBD1. Germline CDR1 is SGHNT and CDR2 is YENEEA. This CDR3 spans 16 amino acids. After removal of 5 bases from V and 3 bases from J, the junction contained 5 bases not matched to a gene.